These 16 T cell receptor beta chains share one sample of origin, sequenced in a study of TIL therapy for anti-PD-1-resistant metastatic lung cancer. Time point: pre-treatment sample, taken before nivolumab and TIL therapy. The libraries were made with immunoSEQ v3. Generated by immunoSEQ multiplex PCR, the TCRdb table keeps only in-frame clones and is missing some. The sample carries fewer than 40,000 clones, about 80% recorded once. This specimen consisted of blood, obtained at baseline. Source of these receptors: a woman aged 30 to 85 with non-small cell lung cancer.

The chain is built from TRBV19 and TRBJ2-7; 8 bases are a match to TRBD1. The CDR3 runs to 15 residues. CDR1 LNHDA and CDR2 SQIVND come from the germline V gene (reference sequence). With 5 bases clipped from V and 4 bases from J, the junction kept 10 bases outside the gene matches. CDR3 protein: CASSSQGAREYEQYF. The CDR3 coding sequence is TGTGCCAGTAGTTCTCAGGGGGCGAGAGAATACGAGCAGTACTTC.

This chain connects TRBV5-1 to TRBJ1-5, with 8 nucleotides matching TRBD1. Germline CDR1 is SGHRS and CDR2 is YFSETQ. V shed 8 bases and J 7 bases; nucleotides not matched to a gene: 5. This CDR3 is 12 amino acids long. CDR3 DNA: TGCGCCAGTACAGGGGGAGGACAGCCCCAGCATTTT. It is translated as CASTGGGQPQHF.

J is TRBJ2-1 and V is TRBV14; D remains ambiguous. Germline CDR1 SGHDN, CDR2 FVKESK. Trimming took 1 base from V and 4 from J, leaving 14 bases between them. CDR3 length: 16 amino acids. The CDR3 bases are TGTGCCAGCAGCCAAGCCCGAATGCGCGGATACAATGAGCAGTTCTTC. Translation: CASSQARMRGYNEQFF.

The chain employs TRBV10-3 and TRBJ1-3, with D perhaps matching TRBD1 (6 bases). Trimming removed 2 bases at V and 3 bases at J, with 11 bases between. This CDR3 comprises 15 residues. Looked up from germline, CDR1 is ENHRY and CDR2 is SYGVKD. This CDR3 reads CAISEATGRGNTIYF. The CDR3 nucleotides are TGTGCCATCAGTGAGGCTACAGGGCGTGGAAACACCATATATTTT.

The V call is TRBV15, the J call TRBJ2-1, with a weak D call TRBD2 (5 bases). This CDR3 spans 12 amino acids. Trimming pared 4 bases from V and 12 bases from J, leaving 13 bases between. The germline V gene encodes CDR1 LNHNV and CDR2 YYDKDF (reference sequence). The CDR3, as DNA: TGTGCCACCAGCACGGAGCTAGGGAGGCAGTTCTTC. Translated: CATSTELGRQFF.

V usage is TRBV15 and J usage is TRBJ2-5; a possible D gene is TRBD2 (5 bases). Germline V gene lookup returns CDR1 LNHNV and CDR2 YYDKDF (reference sequence). The CDR3 contains 16 residues. V shed 2 bases and J shed 5 bases, with 18 bases lying between them. CDR3 in amino acids: CATSRLPISADETQYF. CDR3 bases: TGTGCCACCAGCAGACTACCCATTAGCGCGGACGAGACCCAGTACTTC.

This clone showed up just once. The chain joins TRBV11-3 to TRBJ2-3; D call uncertain. This CDR3 contains 12 residues. Germline V gene data show CDR1 as SGHNT and CDR2 as YENEEA. V lost 2 bases and J 6 bases, leaving 6 bases between the germline ends. The CDR3 loop is CASSLLDDTQYF. The CDR3 DNA sequence: TGTGCCAGCAGCTTACTCGACGATACGCAGTATTTT.

The V and J genes are TRBV19 and TRBJ2-2; 8 bases are shared with TRBD2. CDR1 is LNHDA and CDR2 is SQIVND in the germline V gene (reference sequence). Losses at the gene ends were 1 base for V and 5 bases for J; bases not matched to a gene: 15. This CDR3 has 19 residues. In nucleotides, the CDR3 is TGTGCCAGTAGTATAGTTCTCCGGGAGGGAATTTGGCGGACCGGGGAGCTGTTTTTT. Protein sequence: CASSIVLREGIWRTGELFF.

This clone appeared a single time. The CDR3 nucleotides read TGTGCCAGCAGTGATCCTTATGGCTACACCTTC. This sequence encodes CASSDPYGYTF. V usage is TRBV25-1 and J usage is TRBJ1-2; D is unclear. The CDR3 length is 11 residues. Trimming left V 3 bases short and J 5 bases short, with 4 bases between. CDR1 and CDR2 from the germline V gene are MGHDK and SYGVNS.

This clone has just one count. The chain couples TRBV5-5 to TRBJ1-2, with D possibly being TRBD1 (6 bases). This CDR3 comprises 13 residues. The V gene's germline CDR1 is SGHKS and CDR2 YYEKEE (reference sequence). V was pared by 1 base and J by 7 bases, with 11 bases between. CDR3 bases: TGTGCCAGCAGCTTGAACCCGGGGGCTGGCTACACCTTC. As protein: CASSLNPGAGYTF.

This clone was found a few times. The CDR3: CAWSVGLYGYTF. CDR3 DNA sequence: TGTGCCTGGAGTGTTGGTCTCTATGGCTACACCTTC. This chain uses TRBV30 with TRBJ1-2, with no clear D. Germline CDR1 and CDR2: GTSNPN and SVGIG (reference sequence). The CDR3 length is 12 residues. Trimming stripped 0 bases from V and 4 bases from J, with 6 bases between.

There are a few counts of this clone. The chain couples TRBV21-1 to TRBJ2-7; the DNA was not compared with TRBD1, the D call given in the table. TRBV21-1 is a listed pseudogene. This CDR3 is built from 15 residues. The CDR3, as DNA: TGTGCCAGCATCGCCCGGGACAGACGAACCTACGAGCAGTACTTC. It yields the protein CASIARDRRTYEQYF.

V is TRBV4-2 and J is TRBJ1-2; 8 bases agree with TRBD1. CDR1 and CDR2 from the germline V gene are LGHNA and YNFKEQ. J lost 10 bases, V lost 2 bases, and 12 bases had no gene match. This CDR3 spans 15 amino acids. CDR3 bases: TGTGCCAGCAGCCAATTAAGCGGGACAGGCTCCGACTACACCTTC. Its translation: CASSQLSGTGSDYTF.

The chain links TRBV4-1 to TRBJ2-5; D is possibly TRBD1 (6 bases). Trimming took 5 bases from V and 2 from J, leaving 21 bases between them. The CDR3 contains 17 residues. In germline, CDR1 is MGHRA, CDR2 YSYEKL. This chain's CDR3 is CASSFGTRSTFQETQYF. The CDR3, as DNA: TGCGCCAGCAGCTTCGGGACAAGGTCGACGTTTCAAGAGACCCAGTACTTC.

V usage is TRBV4-2 and J usage is TRBJ2-7; 10 positions agree with TRBD2. The CDR3 is 17 residues long. Per germline, CDR1 LGHNA and CDR2 YNFKEQ. The ends lost 3 bases at V and 6 bases at J; junction bases unmatched: 14. In DNA form, the CDR3 reads TGTGCCAGCAGCCAGGACGCTGGCAGCGGGAGGGGGGGCGAGCAGTACTTC. It is translated as CASSQDAGSGRGGEQYF.

The V gene is TRBV5-1, the J gene TRBJ1-1, with a possible D match to TRBD1 (5 bases). V was cut by 0 bases and J by 6 bases, with 15 bases left in between. CDR1 and CDR2 (germline): SGHRS, YFSETQ. The CDR3 runs 15 residues. The CDR3 nucleotides read TGCGCCAGCAGCTTGGGGGGCACGATCGGGGCTGAAGCTTTCTTT. Translating gives CASSLGGTIGAEAFF.